The 25 T cell receptor beta chains below come from one sample, sequenced in a study of regulatory T cells in long-lasting Graves disease. The time point is: newly diagnosed GD, antithyroid drugs for less than 3 months. Scientists built the TCR library using RNA that was extracted from PBMCs. Construction of the TCR beta libraries employed iRepertoire HTBI primers in conjunction with Arm-PCR of CDR3 regions. TCRdb re-analysed the multiplex PCR reads in MiXCR, keeping a single row per CDR3 protein. There are hundreds of thousands of distinct CDR3 sequences in the sample; approximately 13% occur only once, and roughly 10% lies in the top ten. The data were also submitted as part of a second study, on T cells in Graves' hyperthyroidism and ophthalmopathy.

The sample in question was peripheral blood mononuclear cells (PBMCs), obtained at new diagnosis, from a patient treated with antithyroid drugs. All receptors derive from a man younger than 45 with Graves disease.

CDR3 residues: CASRTGPSILEQYF. The CDR3 DNA sequence: TGCGCCAGCCGAACGGGACCCTCGATCCTCGAGCAGTACTTC. V usage is TRBV5-1 and J usage is TRBJ2-7; either TRBD1 or TRBD2 may fit D (5 bases each). Trimming took 7 bases from V and 6 from J, leaving 20 bases between them. The CDR3 loop spans 14 amino acids. Germline CDR1 SGHRS, CDR2 YFSETQ.

This clonotype was recorded many times. The chain has TRBV20-1 and TRBJ1-5; perhaps TRBD1 as D (5 bases). Per the germline V gene, CDR1 is DFQATT and CDR2 is SNEGSKA (reference sequence). The CDR3 runs 16 residues. V dropped 5 bases and J dropped 0 bases, with 17 bases sitting between them. CDR3 loop: CSARIGGGDSNQPQHF. DNA of the CDR3: TGCAGTGCTCGAATTGGGGGAGGAGATAGCAATCAGCCCCAGCATTTT.

In its sample, this clonotype was seen a few times. The chain joins TRBV20-1 to TRBJ2-5; D is unclear. Germline CDR1 and CDR2: DFQATT and SNEGSKA (reference sequence). V lost 6 bases and J lost 0, with 8 bases in between. This CDR3 has 12 residues. CDR3 protein: CSASKDQETQYF. In DNA form, the CDR3 reads TGCAGTGCCAGCAAGGACCAAGAGACCCAGTACTTC.

This clonotype was seen ten or more times. This chain uses TRBV7-2 with TRBJ2-2; 7 nucleotides line up with TRBD1. Germline-derived CDR1 and CDR2 are SGHTA and FQGNSA. V trimming: 5 bases; J trimming: 0 bases; junction bases outside the gene matches: 6. The CDR3 has 16 amino acids. The CDR3: CASSKRGQANTGELFF. Written as DNA, the CDR3 is TGTGCCAGCAGCAAACGCGGACAGGCGAACACCGGGGAGCTGTTTTTT.

This chain links TRBV24-1 with TRBJ2-5; the D gene is possibly TRBD2 (6 bases). There are 16 residues in the CDR3. V lost 2 bases and J lost 2, with 14 bases in between. Germline assignment: CDR1 KGHDR and CDR2 SFDVKD. CDR3 amino acids: CATSDSGTVRQETQYF. In nucleotides, the CDR3 is TGTGCCACCAGTGATTCCGGGACTGTAAGACAAGAGACCCAGTACTTC.

V usage is TRBV6-1 and J usage is TRBJ2-1; D is possibly TRBD1 (6 bases). V lost 3 bases and J lost 8, with 20 bases in between. The germline V gene has CDR1 MNHNS and CDR2 SASEGT. CDR3 length: 16 residues. The CDR3 sequence: CASSDTGKTSIDEQFF. Written as DNA, the CDR3 is TGTGCCAGCAGTGACACAGGGAAGACAAGTATCGATGAGCAGTTCTTC.

This rearrangement joins TRBV20-1 to TRBJ2-7, with D possibly matching TRBD1 (6 bases). Germline V gene data show CDR1 as DFQATT and CDR2 as SNEGSKA (reference sequence). There are 14 residues in the CDR3. With 2 bases removed from V and 3 bases from J, the gap between germline ends came to 14 bases. The CDR3 sequence: CSARFDRSFYEQYF. CDR3 DNA: TGCAGTGCTAGATTCGACAGGTCCTTCTACGAGCAGTACTTC.

The table lists this clonotype with many counts. This chain joins TRBV12-3 or TRBV12-4 and TRBJ1-5, with a weak D call TRBD1 (5 bases). The length of the CDR3 is 14 residues. V was shortened by 9 bases and J by 3 bases, with 15 bases between the two germline ends. Here the CDR3 reads CASGRGANNQPQHF. Written as DNA, the CDR3 is TGTGCCAGTGGAAGAGGGGCGAACAATCAGCCCCAGCATTTT.

The table lists this clonotype with many counts. The gene calls are TRBV11-2 and TRBJ2-3; TRBD2 is a possible D gene (6 bases). This CDR3 region has 14 residues. Trimming removed 8 bases from V and 2 bases from J, with 14 bases in between. Germline V gene data show CDR1 as SGHAT and CDR2 as FQNNGV. CDR3 region: CASRRAGPTDTQYF. As DNA, the CDR3 is TGTGCCAGCCGGCGGGCGGGACCCACAGATACGCAGTATTTT.

The table lists this clonotype with many counts. CDR3 in amino acids: CASSETGRFNEKLFF. The DNA for the CDR3 is TGTGCCAGCAGCGAAACCGGACGGTTCAATGAAAAACTGTTTTTT. The rearrangement joins TRBV7-9 to TRBJ1-4, with D unclear. The V gene lost 5 bases and the J gene lost 5 bases, with 15 bases spanning the gap. Germline CDR1 is SEHNR and CDR2 is FQNEAQ (reference sequence). This CDR3 has 15 amino acids.

This clonotype was recorded at least ten times. The chain links TRBV19 to TRBJ2-7; 7 nucleotides match TRBD2. CDR1 and CDR2 (germline): LNHDA, SQIVND (reference sequence). The CDR3 covers 14 residues. The junction had 5 bases not matched to a gene; V was cut back by 0 bases and J by 6 bases. CDR3 coding DNA: TGTGCCAGTAGTATAGACGCGGCTAGCGGCGAGCAGTACTTC. This sequence encodes CASSIDAASGEQYF.

This clonotype appeared a few times. DNA for the CDR3: TGTGCCAGTCTGGACAGACAAGAGACCCAGTACTTC. Its protein product is CASLDRQETQYF. The V gene is TRBV7-9, the J gene TRBJ2-5; D is possibly TRBD1 (6 bases). V was pared by 9 bases and J by 2 bases, with 10 bases between. Germline V lookup: CDR1 SEHNR, CDR2 FQNEAQ (reference sequence). CDR3 length: 12 amino acids.

This clonotype was recorded at least ten times. This chain uses TRBV6-9 with TRBJ1-5; 7 nucleotides agree with TRBD1. J gave up 2 bases and V 4 bases, and 8 bases lay outside the gene matches. The CDR3 runs 16 residues. Germline V gives CDR1 MNHGY, CDR2 SVAAGI. CDR3 protein: CASSFQDRAGNQPQHF. The CDR3 coding sequence is TGTGCCAGCAGTTTCCAAGACAGGGCAGGCAATCAGCCCCAGCATTTT.

Ten or more counts support this clonotype. The chain links TRBV6-1 to TRBJ1-5, with D uncertain. The CDR3 length is 14 residues. V lost 6 bases and J 0 bases, leaving 9 bases between the germline ends. Germline CDR1 MNHNS, CDR2 SASEGT. The CDR3 DNA is TGTGCCAGCAGGGAGGGTTATAGCAATCAGCCCCAGCATTTT. This encodes CASREGYSNQPQHF.

This clonotype was detected ten times or more. This sequence joins TRBV29-1 and TRBJ2-3; 10 nucleotides line up with TRBD2. V shed 3 bases, J shed 1 base, and the junction held 7 bases outside the gene matches. The CDR3 consists of 16 residues. Per germline, CDR1 SQVTM and CDR2 ANQGSEA. In DNA form, the CDR3 reads TGCAGCGTTGATTCGGCTAGCGGGAGTCGCACAGATACGCAGTATTTT. It codes for CSVDSASGSRTDTQYF.

This clonotype was counted only a few times. The rearrangement joins TRBV12-3 or TRBV12-4 to TRBJ2-5, with a tentative D call TRBD1 (7 bases). V was cut by 5 bases and J by 5 bases, with 15 bases left in between. The CDR3 runs to 14 residues. The CDR3 sequence: CASSERQGGETQYF. CDR3 in DNA: TGTGCCAGCAGTGAAAGACAGGGAGGTGAGACCCAGTACTTC.

The table lists this clonotype with many counts. The CDR3 spells CASSEGGTGAYEQYF. The CDR3 bases are TGCGCCAGCAGTGAGGGGGGGACAGGCGCCTACGAGCAGTACTTC. The chain employs TRBV10-1 and TRBJ2-7; TRBD1 matches 8 bases. The V segment lost 2 bases and the J segment 2 bases; nucleotides outside the gene matches: 5. Germline CDR1 is WNHNN and CDR2 is SYGVQD (reference sequence). CDR3 length: 15 amino acids.

This clonotype was picked up many times. V is TRBV11-1 and J is TRBJ2-5; unclear D gene. Germline CDR1 is SGHAT and CDR2 is FQDESV (reference sequence). CDR3 length: 14 amino acids. Between the trimmed V and J ends, which lost 6 bases and 2 bases, there was a span of 13 bases. CDR3 region: CASSGPDSQETQYF. The CDR3, as DNA: TGTGCCAGCAGTGGGCCAGACTCGCAAGAGACCCAGTACTTC.

This clonotype was observed a few times. The gene calls are TRBV19 and TRBJ2-7; 8 nucleotides line up with TRBD2. Trimming at V came to 6 bases and at J to 2 bases, leaving 9 bases not matched to a gene. The germline CDR1 and CDR2 sequences are LNHDA and SQIVND (reference sequence). There are 15 residues in the CDR3. Here the CDR3 reads CASSRLASLAYEQYF. DNA for the CDR3: TGTGCCAGTAGCAGACTAGCGTCCCTTGCCTACGAGCAGTACTTC.

V usage is TRBV29-1 and J usage is TRBJ2-3; TRBD1 might be the D (10 bases). CDR1 and CDR2 (germline): SQVTM, ANQGSEA. V shed 6 bases and J shed 7 bases, with 29 bases lying between them. The CDR3 has 17 amino acids. The CDR3 nucleotides read TGCAGCGTCGCCGGGACAGGGGCGACTAGCGGAGCTAATACGCAGTATTTT. This encodes CSVAGTGATSGANTQYF.

This clonotype was seen many times. The gene calls are TRBV7-2 and TRBJ2-1; no definite D call. The CDR3 consists of 14 residues. V was trimmed by 3 bases and J by 8 bases, leaving 14 bases between them. Per the germline V gene, CDR1 is SGHTA and CDR2 is FQGNSA. CDR3 region: CASSLASTGYEQFF. DNA for the CDR3: TGTGCCAGCAGCTTGGCTAGTACGGGTTATGAGCAGTTCTTC.

This clonotype was seen repeatedly, ten times or more. In nucleotides, the CDR3 is TGTGCCAGCAGTGTACAAGGGACAGCAAGCAATCAGCCCCAGCATTTT. It is translated as CASSVQGTASNQPQHF. The rearrangement joins TRBV2 to TRBJ1-5, with TRBD1 matching over 7 bases. Germline CDR1 reads SNHLY; CDR2 reads FYNNEI. V shed 4 bases and J 1 base; nucleotides not matched to a gene: 7. The CDR3 extends over 16 amino acids.

Ten or more counts support this clonotype. V usage is TRBV28 and J usage is TRBJ1-4, with 8 bases matching TRBD1. The CDR3 sequence is 14 residues long. J was trimmed by 8 bases and V by 6 bases; bases with no gene match: 8. Germline assignment: CDR1 MDHEN and CDR2 SYDVKM. The CDR3 DNA sequence: TGTGCCAGCAGCTTAGACAGGGGTTGGGAAAAACTGTTTTTT. This encodes CASSLDRGWEKLFF.

This clonotype appeared many times. This chain links TRBV2 with TRBJ2-1; the match to TRBD2 covers 8 bases. Trimming removed 4 bases from V and 5 bases from J; junction bases left unmatched: 13. This CDR3 contains 17 residues. From germline, CDR1 is SNHLY and CDR2 FYNNEI. The CDR3 is CASSVLVREEAHNEQFF. CDR3 nucleotides: TGTGCCAGCAGTGTATTAGTGCGGGAGGAGGCACACAATGAGCAGTTCTTC.

The chain links TRBV15 to TRBJ1-2; 7 nucleotides align to TRBD1. V lost 3 bases to trimming and J lost 4 bases; unmatched junction nucleotides: 5. The length of the CDR3 is 14 residues. Germline V gene sequence: CDR1 LNHNV, CDR2 YYDKDF (reference sequence). The CDR3 region has the DNA TGTGCCACCAGCAGGAGGGAGGGGGCCTATGGCTACACCTTC. It is translated as CATSRREGAYGYTF.